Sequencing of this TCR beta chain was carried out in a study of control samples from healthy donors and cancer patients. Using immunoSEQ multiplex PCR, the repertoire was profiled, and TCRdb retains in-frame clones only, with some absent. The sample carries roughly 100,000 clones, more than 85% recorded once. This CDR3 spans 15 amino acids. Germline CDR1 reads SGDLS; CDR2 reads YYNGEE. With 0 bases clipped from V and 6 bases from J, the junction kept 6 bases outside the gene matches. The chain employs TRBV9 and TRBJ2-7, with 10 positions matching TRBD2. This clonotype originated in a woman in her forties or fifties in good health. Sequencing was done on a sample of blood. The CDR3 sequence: CASSVGGSGRGEQYF. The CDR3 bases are TGTGCCAGCAGCGTAGGAGGGAGCGGGAGGGGCGAGCAGTACTTC.